Following are 19 T cell receptor beta chains from one sample sequenced in a study of control samples from healthy donors and cancer patients. This table comes from immunoSEQ multiplex PCR, and its TCRdb copy is limited to in-frame clones, with some not included. The sample lists about 20,000 clones; 88% were seen once. The sequencing sample was made of PBMCs. The receptors shown here come from a woman aged 55-69 years with head and neck cancer.

The CDR3 nucleotides are TGTGCCATCAGTGAGGGAGACGCGCCCTACGAGCAGTACTTC. Translating it yields CAISEGDAPYEQYF. The chain joins TRBV10-3 to TRBJ2-7, with unresolved D. Germline CDR1 reads ENHRY; CDR2 reads SYGVKD. Deletions cut 2 bases from V and 2 bases from J, with 10 bases between. There are 14 residues in the CDR3.

The chain joins TRBV9 to TRBJ1-2; 7 positions match TRBD1. The CDR3 is made up of 15 amino acids. With V trimmed by 0 bases and J by 4 bases, 6 bases remained unmatched. Germline CDR1 and CDR2: SGDLS and YYNGEE. The CDR3 DNA sequence: TGTGCCAGCAGCGTAGGAGGGGGCGCCGGCTATGGCTACACCTTC. This sequence encodes CASSVGGGAGYGYTF.

The rearrangement links TRBV28 to TRBJ2-1; D might be TRBD1 or TRBD2, each matching 6 bases. V lost 2 bases and J 6 bases, leaving 11 bases between the germline ends. The CDR3 runs 14 residues. Germline V lookup: CDR1 MDHEN, CDR2 SYDVKM. The CDR3 region is CASSLGGLGNEQFF. The CDR3 bases are TGTGCCAGCAGTTTAGGGGGGCTGGGCAATGAGCAGTTCTTC. The whole variable domain, remainder taken from reference TRBV28 and TRBJ2-1, is DVKVTQSSRYLVKRTGEKVFLECVQDMDHENMFWYRQDPGLGLRLIYFSYDVKMKEKGDIPEGYSVSREKKERFSLILESASTNQTSMYLCASSLGGLGNEQFFGPGTRLTVL.

This rearrangement joins TRBV5-4 to TRBJ2-7, with 9 nucleotides matching TRBD2. CDR1 is SGHNT and CDR2 is YYREEE in the germline V gene (reference sequence). CDR3 length equals 16 residues. The junction had 14 bases not matched to a gene; V was cut back by 4 bases and J by 6 bases. The CDR3 DNA reads TGTGCCAGCAGCCAAGGACTAGCGCCAATCGCTGGCGAGCAGTACTTC. Protein product: CASSQGLAPIAGEQYF.

The chain recombines TRBV18 with TRBJ1-1; D remains unclear. Germline CDR1 KGHSH, CDR2 LQKENI. CDR3 size: 13 residues. Trimming took off 6 bases at V and 2 bases at J, with 10 bases between the two ends. The CDR3 spells CASSFRTNTEAFF. The CDR3 region has the DNA TGTGCCAGCTCGTTCAGGACTAACACTGAAGCTTTCTTT.

The chain employs TRBV6-5 and TRBJ2-7, with 8 bases fitting TRBD1. The length of the CDR3 is 14 residues. Germline lookup yields CDR1 MNHEY and CDR2 SVGAGI. The J segment lost 2 bases and the V segment lost 8 bases, leaving 8 bases of the junction unmatched. The CDR3 region is CASQRTGGPYEQYF. Here the CDR3 DNA reads TGTGCCAGCCAGCGAACAGGGGGACCCTACGAGCAGTACTTC.

This chain uses TRBV10-1 with TRBJ1-2; no definite D call. The CDR3 consists of 13 residues. V lost 2 bases, J lost 2 bases, and 6 bases lay in between. Per the germline V gene, CDR1 is WNHNN and CDR2 is SYGVQD (reference sequence). The CDR3 protein is CASSETGNYGYTF. The CDR3 DNA sequence: TGCGCCAGCAGTGAGACCGGGAACTATGGCTACACCTTC.

This chain links TRBV5-5 with TRBJ1-4, with TRBD1 matching over 9 bases. The CDR3 is made up of 15 amino acids. Germline V gene lookup returns CDR1 SGHKS and CDR2 YYEKEE (reference sequence). The junction had 5 bases not matched to a gene; V was cut back by 0 bases and J by 8 bases. Here the CDR3 reads CASSLAGTGREKLFF. Here the CDR3 DNA reads TGTGCCAGCAGCTTGGCCGGGACAGGGCGCGAAAAACTGTTTTTT.

This chain links TRBV7-2 with TRBJ2-7; 9 positions agree with TRBD1. CDR3 length equals 15 residues. Germline V gene data show CDR1 as SGHTA and CDR2 as FQGNSA. J was trimmed by 2 bases and V by 2 bases; bases with no gene match: 4. The CDR3 loop is CASSLRDRDTYEQYF. The CDR3 region has the DNA TGTGCCAGCAGCTTAAGGGACAGGGATACCTACGAGCAGTACTTC.

The V gene is TRBV28, the J gene TRBJ1-5; possible D gene TRBD1, 5 bases. Germline CDR1 and CDR2: MDHEN and SYDVKM. This CDR3 is built from 14 residues. V was clipped by 7 bases and J by 2 bases, with 12 bases between them. CDR3 loop: CASILREGNQPQHF. The CDR3 bases are TGTGCCAGCATCCTCAGGGAGGGCAATCAGCCCCAGCATTTT.

Concerning this clone itself: This sample also contains other DNA sequences that code for the same CDR3. The chain uses TRBV7-2 and TRBJ2-7; the D is unclear. This CDR3 comprises 14 residues. CDR1 SGHTA and CDR2 FQGNSA come from the germline V gene. V was shortened by 5 bases and J by 1 base, with 12 bases between the two germline ends. CDR3 DNA: TGTGCCAGCAGCCCTCAGGTGGGGTCCTACGAGCAGTACTTC. Translation: CASSPQVGSYEQYF.

The chain recombines TRBV7-9 with TRBJ2-1; 8 bases match TRBD1. V shed 3 bases and J 3 bases; nucleotides not matched to a gene: 4. This CDR3 is built from 15 residues. Per germline, CDR1 SEHNR and CDR2 FQNEAQ (reference sequence). The CDR3 DNA reads TGTGCCAGCAGCTTGACAGGGGCGGTCTACAATGAGCAGTTCTTC. Amino acid sequence: CASSLTGAVYNEQFF.

This chain joins TRBV30 and TRBJ1-6; the D is unclear. Trimming shortened V by 0 bases and J by 5 bases, and 8 bases separated the two germline ends. The CDR3 covers 14 residues. Germline V gives CDR1 GTSNPN, CDR2 SVGIG (reference sequence). In DNA, the CDR3 is TGTGCCTGGAGTGTAATTACGGATAATTCACCCCTCCACTTT. Translated, it gives CAWSVITDNSPLHF.

The CDR3 DNA reads as TGTGCCAGCAGTGAACCGTATTCACCCCTCCACTTT. Its protein product is CASSEPYSPLHF. This rearrangement joins TRBV6-1 to TRBJ1-6; no clear D gene. With 2 bases removed from V and 8 bases from J, the gap between germline ends came to 4 bases. The CDR3 sequence is 12 residues long. Germline V lookup: CDR1 MNHNS, CDR2 SASEGT.

This chain uses TRBV7-9 with TRBJ1-4, with D maybe TRBD1 (5 bases). Germline V gives CDR1 SEHNR, CDR2 FQNEAQ (reference sequence). The ends were cut back, 5 bases at V and 8 bases at J, with 21 bases in the middle. The CDR3 runs 16 residues. In DNA, the CDR3 is TGTGCCAGCAGCACAAAACGATCTACGGGGGGAGAAAAACTGTTTTTT. Protein: CASSTKRSTGGEKLFF.

The rearrangement links TRBV25-1 to TRBJ2-7; TRBD2 aligns across 7 bases. Germline values: CDR1 MGHDK, CDR2 SYGVNS. The CDR3 loop spans 15 amino acids. Trimming cost V 1 base and J 5 bases; bases outside gene matches: 8. The CDR3 region has the DNA TGTGCCAGCAGTGAATCGGGGGGATTAATCCACGAGCAGTACTTC. This codes for CASSESGGLIHEQYF.

The genes are TRBV5-6 and TRBJ2-3; no reliable D call. CDR3 length equals 13 residues. The germline V gene has CDR1 SGHDT and CDR2 YYEEEE. The germline V and J ends were trimmed by 0 bases and 5 bases, with 7 bases remaining between them. The CDR3 nucleotides read TGTGCCAGCAGCTTGGGGACGGGAGATACGCAGTATTTT. Residues: CASSLGTGDTQYF.

The rearrangement uses TRBV28 and TRBJ2-7, with 14 bases aligning to TRBD2. This CDR3 has 15 amino acids. With V trimmed by 5 bases and J by 5 bases, 5 bases remained unmatched. Germline V CDR1 and CDR2: MDHEN, SYDVKM. CDR3 sequence reads: CASSQGTSGSDEQYF. The CDR3 bases are TGTGCCAGCAGTCAGGGGACTAGCGGGAGCGACGAGCAGTACTTC.

This rearrangement joins TRBV19 to TRBJ2-1; no clear D. The germline CDR1 and CDR2 sequences are LNHDA and SQIVND (reference sequence). This CDR3 region has 11 residues. Deletions cut 4 bases from V and 9 bases from J, with 7 bases between. The CDR3 is CASSTWTEQFF. DNA for the CDR3: TGTGCCAGTAGTACATGGACTGAGCAGTTCTTC.